Listed below are T cell receptor beta chains from one sample, sequenced in a study of OX40 agonist ivuxolimab in advanced cancers. Here immunoSEQ multiplex PCR was the method, and the copy in TCRdb shows in-frame clones only, minus some. The table shows about 83,000 clones, with about 86% occurring only once. Material: CD4+ or CD8+ T cells sorted from blood, obtained in a trial of the OX40 agonist ivuxolimab. The receptors stem from an adult with an advanced solid tumor such as melanoma, head and neck, liver or kidney cancer. The conserved cysteine and the conserved F or W are not part of the CDR3 here. The D gene is left open where the match is weak.

TRBV6-5,11,TRBD1,ASTSDRGWGYT
TRBV28,14,NA,ASSPSGGVTNEKLF
TRBV9,15,TRBD1,ASSVGTGTGTGNTIY
TRBV7-2,11,TRBD1,ASSPQQGSGYT
TRBV18,11,NA,ASSQTLTGEAF
TRBV2,12,NA,ASSGHMDVETQY
TRBV7-3,16,TRBD2,ASSLYGQRGGLYNEQF
TRBV18,13,NA,ASSPGSTGRNGYT
TRBV7-2,14,TRBD2,ASSLVVAGGYNEQF
TRBV2,12,NA,ASGNEHRPFEQY
TRBV6-1,13,TRBD1,ASSEALGQNSPLH
TRBV19,13,NA,ASKISGEQNTEAF
TRBV6-6,10,NA,ASSYSRDEQY
TRBV27,14,TRBD1,ASSSGQGYTNEKLF
TRBV11-2,15,TRBD1,ASSLDSLQGISYEQY
TRBV2,15,NA,ASSEWGSRGRGQPQH
TRBV7-2,12,NA,ASSLGPSNTEAF
TRBV29-1,11,NA,SVSAGQLYEQY
TRBV5-1,13,NA,ASSRDSTESYGYT
TRBV6-1,13,NA,ASSGLRTTNEKLF
TRBV5-1,13,TRBD1,ASSYGGGDGNTIY
TRBV6-1,11,NA,ASSENRAYEQY
TRBV7-7,12,NA,ASSPISNTGELF
TRBV9,14,NA,ASSVEPTGTNEKLF
TRBV29-1,12,TRBD1,SVALTGGLDIQY
TRBV7-2,10,NA,ASSSGNYGYT
TRBV6-1,12,TRBD1,ASIPTGMDTEAF
TRBV5-1,13,NA,ASSLEPGPSYEQY
TRBV7-2,11,NA,ASSLGGETEAF
TRBV19,12,NA,ASRRGSANEKLF
TRBV29-1,10,NA,SVDLTTYEQY
TRBV30,9,NA,ASNRENTIY
TRBV28,13,NA,ASSIPGTVRYGYT
TRBV18,12,NA,ASSPPSGRDTQY
TRBV21-1,13,NA,ASSPRTVSGNTIY
TRBV6-1,12,NA,ASSLPDEKETQY
TRBV5-8,14,TRBD1,ASSVKGQGASYEQY
TRBV5-6,12,TRBD1,ASSLYRGSYEQY
TRBV11-2,13,NA,ASTLSGASTDTQY
TRBV6-6,12,NA,ASSPYFSGNTIY
TRBV18,14,TRBD1,ASSPQTGANTGELF
TRBV15,13,TRBD1,ATSRDRGAGNTIY
TRBV28,12,NA,ASSLGGLNQPQH
TRBV5-1,11,NA,ASSLGNQETQY
TRBV7-2,14,NA,ASSLDADPSTDTQY
TRBV5-6,10,NA,ASSLGGHEQY
TRBV19,12,NA,ATTQQGGRTEAF
TRBV6-1,13,TRBD1,ASSETGRGSYEQY
TRBV29-1,11,NA,SVRSLANSPLH
TRBV6-1,11,NA,ASSEAPGAKLF